Presented here are 15 T cell receptor beta chains from one specimen sequenced in a study of identical twins. TCRdb used MiXCR to reprocess the 5' RACE reads, holding one entry per CDR3 protein. The table has 400,000 to 600,000 distinct CDR3 sequences, about a fifth seen once; the top ten hold roughly 0.5%. These records were also assigned to another study, of yellow fever vaccine responses in identical twins.

The source material was CD4+ T cells sorted from blood. These receptors were collected from a woman between 18 and 29 years old in good health.

The gene calls are TRBV6-1 and TRBJ2-3; the D gene is possibly TRBD1 (6 bases). This CDR3 is 14 amino acids long. V dropped 7 bases and J dropped 4 bases, with 15 bases sitting between them. Germline V gene sequence: CDR1 MNHNS, CDR2 SASEGT. In DNA form, the CDR3 reads TGTGCCAGCACCAACTCGCACAGGGCAGATACGCAGTATTTT. It specifies CASTNSHRADTQYF.

This clonotype was recorded at least ten times. CDR3 sequence: CAIGHRSGTGELFF. In DNA form, the CDR3 reads TGTGCCATCGGCCACCGCTCGGGCACCGGGGAGCTGTTTTTT. This chain joins TRBV10-3 and TRBJ2-2, with unresolved D. V gave up 8 bases and J gave up 4 bases, with 14 bases separating them. The germline gives CDR1 ENHRY, CDR2 SYGVKD. The CDR3 is 14 amino acids.

This clonotype has just a few counts. This chain uses TRBV20-1 with TRBJ1-1; D is unresolved. The CDR3 length is 13 residues. V lost 5 bases to trimming and J lost 0 bases, with 10 bases between them. CDR1 and CDR2 from the germline V gene are DFQATT and SNEGSKA (reference sequence). The CDR3: CSALQYMNTEAFF. The CDR3 nucleotides read TGCAGTGCTTTACAGTACATGAACACTGAAGCTTTCTTT.

The chain is built from TRBV7-6 and TRBJ2-3, with unresolved D. Trimming took off 5 bases at V and 8 bases at J, with 11 bases between the two ends. CDR1 SGHVS and CDR2 FNYEAQ come from the germline V gene. The CDR3 has 12 amino acids. The CDR3 nucleotides read TGTGCCAGCAGCCAGAACCGTCTTACGCAGTATTTT. Its translation: CASSQNRLTQYF.

This chain links TRBV20-1 with TRBJ2-3, with a tentative D call TRBD1 (7 bases). From germline, CDR1 is DFQATT and CDR2 SNEGSKA (reference sequence). V was pared by 0 bases and J by 5 bases, with 15 bases between. The CDR3 sequence is 15 residues long. CDR3 region: CSARDPEGARDTQYF. The CDR3 nucleotides are TGCAGTGCTAGAGATCCGGAGGGGGCGAGAGATACGCAGTATTTT.

The table lists this clonotype with a few counts. This chain joins TRBV28 and TRBJ2-5; 9 nucleotides line up with TRBD1. The CDR3 runs to 19 residues. Germline-derived CDR1 and CDR2 are MDHEN and SYDVKM. Trimming cost V 3 bases and J 0 bases; bases outside gene matches: 14. The DNA of the CDR3 is TGTGCCAGCAGTTTCGGGTGGGTTTGGGGACAGGGCGACCAAGAGACCCAGTACTTC. This encodes CASSFGWVWGQGDQETQYF.

This clonotype has only a few counts. V and J are TRBV12-3 or TRBV12-4 and TRBJ1-3; 8 nucleotides align to TRBD1. The CDR3 has 16 amino acids. V shed 3 bases, J shed 6 bases, and the junction held 10 bases outside the gene matches. CDR3 region: CASSFGRGTGVNTIYF. The CDR3 bases are TGTGCCAGCAGTTTTGGGCGGGGGACAGGCGTAAACACCATATATTTT.

This clonotype was recorded many times. The CDR3 sequence: CASSLRALGANYGYTF. As DNA, the CDR3 is TGTGCCAGCAGTTTAAGAGCACTTGGCGCAAACTATGGCTACACCTTC. The chain combines TRBV12-3 or TRBV12-4 with TRBJ1-2, with no clear D. The CDR3 has 16 amino acids. The V end lost 2 bases, the J end lost 2 bases, and 15 bases lay between the germline ends.

This chain connects TRBV5-1 to TRBJ2-2; TRBD2 aligns across 8 bases. V shed 4 bases, J shed 6 bases, and the junction held 11 bases outside the gene matches. The CDR3 has 16 residues. Germline values: CDR1 SGHRS, CDR2 YFSETQ. CDR3 nucleotide sequence: TGCGCCAGCAGCCCAACGACTAGCGTGGCTTCCGGGGAGCTGTTTTTT. Its translation is CASSPTTSVASGELFF.

Note on this clonotype: One end of the junction does not line up with germline, which may come from a read error. This chain links TRBV12-3 or TRBV12-4 with TRBJ1-2, with 10 bases fitting TRBD1. This CDR3 has 17 residues. The CDR3, as DNA: TGTACCAGCTGTTTACGGGGCGGGGGACAGGGGAGGGATGGCTACACCTTC. Translating gives CTSCLRGGGQGRDGYTF.

This chain connects TRBV12-3 or TRBV12-4 to TRBJ1-1, with D unclear. This CDR3 comprises 14 residues. Trimming took 5 bases from V and 7 from J, leaving 17 bases between them. The CDR3, as DNA: TGTGCCAGCAGTCAATCAGGAGGCGGGTTTGAAGCTTTCTTT. Translated: CASSQSGGGFEAFF.

This rearrangement joins TRBV27 to TRBJ2-3; 8 bases line up with TRBD2. J was trimmed by 5 bases and V by 0 bases; bases with no gene match: 10. The CDR3 is 17 amino acids. In germline, CDR1 is MNHEY, CDR2 SMNVEV (reference sequence). The CDR3 nucleotides read TGTGCCAGCAGTTTATCGAAGGGAGCGGGGGCGGGAGATACGCAGTATTTT. It is translated as CASSLSKGAGAGDTQYF.

V is TRBV5-5 and J is TRBJ2-3; D may be TRBD2 (6 bases). Trimming left V 0 bases short and J 0 bases short, with 11 bases between. The CDR3 sequence is 16 residues long. The germline CDR1 and CDR2 sequences are SGHKS and YYEKEE (reference sequence). The CDR3 sequence is CASSLGSAGSTDTQYF. CDR3 sequence (DNA): TGTGCCAGCAGCTTGGGTAGCGCGGGAAGCACAGATACGCAGTATTTT.

The chain links TRBV6-1 to TRBJ2-1; 11 bases line up with TRBD2. The CDR3 totals 19 residues. Germline loops: CDR1 MNHNS, CDR2 SASEGT. V lost 7 bases and J lost 3; bases outside the gene matches: 17. Written as DNA, the CDR3 is TGTGCCAGCACCACTAGCGGGAGTCAAAACGAAAAAAACTACAATGAGCAGTTCTTC. This translates into CASTTSGSQNEKNYNEQFF.

The chain recombines TRBV20-1 with TRBJ2-5; D is unclear. CDR1 and CDR2 (germline): DFQATT, SNEGSKA (reference sequence). This CDR3 contains 13 residues. V was cut by 4 bases and J by 0 bases, with 9 bases left in between. The CDR3 DNA reads as TGCAGTGCTATATTGGGAAACCAAGAGACCCAGTACTTC. Protein: CSAILGNQETQYF.